The present T cell receptor beta chain was sequenced within a study of fetal regulatory T cell absence and autoimmunity. Study overall: Exocrine pancreas autoimmunity occurred in IPEX patients lacking clinical diabetes.

Study outcomes and limitations: In IPEX, the enrichment was taken to support antigen-driven autoimmunity before birth. Some top pancreas TCR clones were over 90-fold enriched versus cord blood.

Germline values: CDR1 MNHEY, CDR2 SVGAGI. CDR3 length equals 13 residues. The V end lost 6 bases, the J end lost 3 bases, and 11 bases lay between the germline ends. The assay was run at survey level. Produced via immunoSEQ multiplex PCR; TCRdb's table is partial and in-frame only. The profile shows more than 90,000 clones, 60% to 80% of them singletons. Comment on this clone: Its antigen is as yet unknown.

Specimen: pancreas tissue. The rearrangement uses TRBV6-5 and TRBJ1-1; possibly TRBD1 for D (5 bases). The TCR was taken from a male donor with IPEX syndrome. CDR3: CASRPGRYTEAFF. CDR3 nucleotide sequence: TGTGCCAGCAGACCGGGACGTTACACTGAAGCTTTCTTT.